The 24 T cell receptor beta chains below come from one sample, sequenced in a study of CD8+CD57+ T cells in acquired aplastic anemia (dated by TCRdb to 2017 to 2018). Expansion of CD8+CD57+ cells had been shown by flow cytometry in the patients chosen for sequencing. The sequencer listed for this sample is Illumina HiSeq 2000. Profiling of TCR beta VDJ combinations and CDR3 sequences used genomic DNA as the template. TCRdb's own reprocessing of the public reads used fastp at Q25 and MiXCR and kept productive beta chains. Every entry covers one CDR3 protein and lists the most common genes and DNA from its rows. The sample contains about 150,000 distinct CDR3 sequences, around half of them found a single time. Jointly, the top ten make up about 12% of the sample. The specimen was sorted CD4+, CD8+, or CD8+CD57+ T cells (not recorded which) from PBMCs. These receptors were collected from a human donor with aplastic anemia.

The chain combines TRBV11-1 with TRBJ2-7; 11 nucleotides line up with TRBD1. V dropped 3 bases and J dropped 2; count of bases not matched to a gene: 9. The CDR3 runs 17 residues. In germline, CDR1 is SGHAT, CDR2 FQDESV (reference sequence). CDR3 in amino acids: CASSLGVLGQGAYEQYF. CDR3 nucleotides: TGTGCCAGCAGCTTGGGGGTCCTGGGACAGGGGGCCTACGAGCAGTACTTC.

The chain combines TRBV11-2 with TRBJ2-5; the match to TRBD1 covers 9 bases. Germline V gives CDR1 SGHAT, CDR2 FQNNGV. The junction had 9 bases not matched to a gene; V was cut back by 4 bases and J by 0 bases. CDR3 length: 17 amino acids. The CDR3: CASSSRQGESYQETQYF. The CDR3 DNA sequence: TGTGCCAGCAGCTCGCGACAGGGGGAAAGCTACCAAGAGACCCAGTACTTC.

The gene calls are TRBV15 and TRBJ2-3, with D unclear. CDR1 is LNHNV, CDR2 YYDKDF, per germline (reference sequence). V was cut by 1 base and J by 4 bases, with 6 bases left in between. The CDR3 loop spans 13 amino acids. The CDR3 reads CATSRGRADTQYF. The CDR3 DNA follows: TGTGCCACCAGCAGAGGAAGGGCAGATACGCAGTATTTT.

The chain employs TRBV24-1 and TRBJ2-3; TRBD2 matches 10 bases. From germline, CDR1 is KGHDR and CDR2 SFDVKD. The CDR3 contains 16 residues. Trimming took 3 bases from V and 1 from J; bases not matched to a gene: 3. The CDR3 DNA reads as TGTGCCACCAGTGATCCCGGACTAGCGGGCACAGATACGCAGTATTTT. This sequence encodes CATSDPGLAGTDTQYF.

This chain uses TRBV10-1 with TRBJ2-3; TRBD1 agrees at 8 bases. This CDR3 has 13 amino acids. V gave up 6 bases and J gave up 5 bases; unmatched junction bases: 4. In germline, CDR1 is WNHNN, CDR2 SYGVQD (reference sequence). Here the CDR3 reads CASRQGAVDTQYF. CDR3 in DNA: TGCGCCAGCAGGCAGGGGGCTGTAGATACGCAGTATTTT.

The CDR3 nucleotides are TGTGCCAGTAGCCAGGGGGCTGGGGCCAACGTCCTGACTTTC. Protein product: CASSQGAGANVLTF. The chain uses TRBV19 and TRBJ2-6; 7 bases are shared with TRBD1. Germline-derived CDR1 and CDR2 are LNHDA and SQIVND (reference sequence). This CDR3 has 14 residues. V was pared by 6 bases and J by 2 bases, with 1 base of the junction left unmatched.

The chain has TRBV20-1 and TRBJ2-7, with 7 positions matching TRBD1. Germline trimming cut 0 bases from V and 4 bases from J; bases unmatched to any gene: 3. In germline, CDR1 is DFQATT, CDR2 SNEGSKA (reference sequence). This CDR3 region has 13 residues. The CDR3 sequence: CSAREGGRYEQYF. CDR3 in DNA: TGCAGTGCTAGAGAAGGGGGCAGGTACGAGCAGTACTTC.

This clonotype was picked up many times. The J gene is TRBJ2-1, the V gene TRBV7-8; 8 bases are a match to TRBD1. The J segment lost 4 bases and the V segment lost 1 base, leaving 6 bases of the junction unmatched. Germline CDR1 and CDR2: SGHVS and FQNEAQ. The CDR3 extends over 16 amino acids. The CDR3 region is CASSLDPGQVYNEQFF. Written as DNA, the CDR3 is TGTGCCAGCAGCTTAGACCCGGGACAGGTTTACAATGAGCAGTTCTTC.

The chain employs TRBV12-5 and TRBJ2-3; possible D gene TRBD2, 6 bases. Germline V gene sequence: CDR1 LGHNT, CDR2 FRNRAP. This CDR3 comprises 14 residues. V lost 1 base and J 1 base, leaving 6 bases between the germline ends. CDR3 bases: TGTGCTAGTGGTTTGGCGGGAGGCACAGATACGCAGTATTTT. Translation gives CASGLAGGTDTQYF.

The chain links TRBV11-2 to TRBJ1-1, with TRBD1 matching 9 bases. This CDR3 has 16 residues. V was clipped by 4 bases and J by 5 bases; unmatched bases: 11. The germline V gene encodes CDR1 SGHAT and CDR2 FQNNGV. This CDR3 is CASSSSGTGLGTEAFF. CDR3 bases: TGTGCCAGCAGCTCTTCCGGGACAGGGCTGGGGACTGAAGCTTTCTTT.

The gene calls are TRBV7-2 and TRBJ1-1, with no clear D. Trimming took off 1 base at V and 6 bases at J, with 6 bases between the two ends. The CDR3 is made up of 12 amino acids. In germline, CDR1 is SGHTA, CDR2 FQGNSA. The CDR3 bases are TGTGCCAGCAGCTTAGTATTCGCTGAAGCTTTCTTT. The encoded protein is CASSLVFAEAFF. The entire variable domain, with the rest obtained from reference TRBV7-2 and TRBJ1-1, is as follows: GAGVSQSPSNKVTEKGKDVELRCDPISGHTALYWYRQSLGQGLEFLIYFQGNSAPDKSGLPSDRFSAERTGGSVSTLTIQRTQQEDSAVYLCASSLVFAEAFFGQGTRLTVV.

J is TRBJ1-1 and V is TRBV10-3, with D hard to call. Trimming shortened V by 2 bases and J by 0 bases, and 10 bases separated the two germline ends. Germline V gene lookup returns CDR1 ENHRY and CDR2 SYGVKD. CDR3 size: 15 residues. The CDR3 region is CAISEDTSMNTEAFF. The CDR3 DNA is TGTGCCATCAGTGAGGACACTTCTATGAACACTGAAGCTTTCTTT.

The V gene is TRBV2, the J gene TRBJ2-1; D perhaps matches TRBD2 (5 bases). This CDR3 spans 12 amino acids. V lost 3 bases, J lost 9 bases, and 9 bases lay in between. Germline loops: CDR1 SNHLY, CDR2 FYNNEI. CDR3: CASSDLRAEQFF. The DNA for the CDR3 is TGTGCCAGCAGTGATTTGAGGGCTGAGCAGTTCTTC.

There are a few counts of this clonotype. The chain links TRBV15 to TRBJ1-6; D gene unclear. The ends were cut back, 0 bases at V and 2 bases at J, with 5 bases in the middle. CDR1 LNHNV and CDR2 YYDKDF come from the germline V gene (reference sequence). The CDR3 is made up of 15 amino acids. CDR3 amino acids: CATSREDTYNSPLHF. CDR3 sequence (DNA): TGTGCCACCAGCAGAGAAGACACCTATAATTCACCCCTCCACTTT. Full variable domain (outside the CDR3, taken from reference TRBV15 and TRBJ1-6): DAMVIQNPRYQVTQFGKPVTLSCSQTLNHNVMYWYQQKSSQAPKLLFHYYDKDFNNEADTPDNFQSRRPNTSFCFLDIRSPGLGDTAMYLCATSREDTYNSPLHFGNGTRLTVT.

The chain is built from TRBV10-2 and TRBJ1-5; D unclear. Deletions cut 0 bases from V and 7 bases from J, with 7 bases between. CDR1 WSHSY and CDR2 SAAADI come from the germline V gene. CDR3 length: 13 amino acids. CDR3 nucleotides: TGCGCCAGCAGTGAGTCGTTGGGGCAGCCCCAGCATTTT. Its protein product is CASSESLGQPQHF.

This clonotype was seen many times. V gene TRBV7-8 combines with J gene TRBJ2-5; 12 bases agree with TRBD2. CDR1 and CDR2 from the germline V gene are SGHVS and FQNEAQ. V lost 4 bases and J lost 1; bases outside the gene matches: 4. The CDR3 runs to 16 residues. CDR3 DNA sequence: TGTGCCAGCAGCTCCGGACTAGCGGGGATCCAAGAGACCCAGTACTTC. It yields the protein CASSSGLAGIQETQYF.

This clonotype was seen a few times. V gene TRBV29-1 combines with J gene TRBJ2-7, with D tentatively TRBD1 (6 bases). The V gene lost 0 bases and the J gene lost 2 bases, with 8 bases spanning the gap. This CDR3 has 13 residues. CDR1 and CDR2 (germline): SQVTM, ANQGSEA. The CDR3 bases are TGCAGCGTTGAAGATCAGGGGACCTACGAGCAGTACTTC. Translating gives CSVEDQGTYEQYF.

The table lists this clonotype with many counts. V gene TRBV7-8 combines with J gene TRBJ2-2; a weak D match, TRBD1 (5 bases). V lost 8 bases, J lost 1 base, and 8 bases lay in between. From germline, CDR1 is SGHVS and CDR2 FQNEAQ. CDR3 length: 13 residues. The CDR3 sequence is CASLQVNTGELFF. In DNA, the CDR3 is TGTGCCAGCTTACAGGTGAACACCGGGGAGCTGTTTTTT.

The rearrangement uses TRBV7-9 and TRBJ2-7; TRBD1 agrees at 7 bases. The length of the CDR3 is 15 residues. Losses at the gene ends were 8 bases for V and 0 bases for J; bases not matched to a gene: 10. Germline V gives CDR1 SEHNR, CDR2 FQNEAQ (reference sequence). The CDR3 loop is CASSDTRTGSYEQYF. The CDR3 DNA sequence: TGTGCCAGCTCTGATACTCGGACAGGCTCCTACGAGCAGTACTTC. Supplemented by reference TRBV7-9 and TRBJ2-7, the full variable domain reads DTGVSQNPRHKITKRGQNVTFRCDPISEHNRLYWYRQTLGQGPEFLTYFQNEAQLEKSRLLSDRFSAERPKGSFSTLEIQRTEQGDSAMYLCASSDTRTGSYEQYFGPGTRLTVT.

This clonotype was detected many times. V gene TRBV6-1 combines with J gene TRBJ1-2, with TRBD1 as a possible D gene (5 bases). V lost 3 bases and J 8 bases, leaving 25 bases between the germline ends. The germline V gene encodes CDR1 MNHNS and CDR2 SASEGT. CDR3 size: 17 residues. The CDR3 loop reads CASSDEAGWGRVEGYTF. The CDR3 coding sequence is TGTGCCAGCAGTGATGAGGCAGGGTGGGGCCGGGTTGAAGGCTACACCTTC.

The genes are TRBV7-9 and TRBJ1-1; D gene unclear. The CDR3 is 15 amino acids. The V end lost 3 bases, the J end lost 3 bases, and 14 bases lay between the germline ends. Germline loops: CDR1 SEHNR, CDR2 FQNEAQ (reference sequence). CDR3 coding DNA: TGTGCCAGCAGCTTTATATCCTCGGGATACACTGAAGCTTTCTTT. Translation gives CASSFISSGYTEAFF. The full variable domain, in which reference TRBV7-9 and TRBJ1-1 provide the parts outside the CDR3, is DTGVSQNPRHKITKRGQNVTFRCDPISEHNRLYWYRQTLGQGPEFLTYFQNEAQLEKSRLLSDRFSAERPKGSFSTLEIQRTEQGDSAMYLCASSFISSGYTEAFFGQGTRLTVV.

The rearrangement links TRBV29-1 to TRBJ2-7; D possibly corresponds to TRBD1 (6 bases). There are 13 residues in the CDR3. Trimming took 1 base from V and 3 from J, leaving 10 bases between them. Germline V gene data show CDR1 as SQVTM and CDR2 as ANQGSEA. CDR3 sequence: CSVEGGRNYEQYF. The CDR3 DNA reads TGCAGCGTTGAAGGGGGGCGGAACTACGAGCAGTACTTC.

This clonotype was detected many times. The CDR3 here is CASSPVTAGIYEQYF. Written as DNA, the CDR3 is TGCGCCAGCAGCCCCGTTACGGCAGGGATCTACGAGCAGTACTTC. This chain uses TRBV4-1 with TRBJ2-7; possible D gene TRBD1, 5 bases. Per germline, CDR1 MGHRA and CDR2 YSYEKL. This CDR3 comprises 15 residues. Trimming took off 4 bases at V and 3 bases at J, with 16 bases between the two ends.

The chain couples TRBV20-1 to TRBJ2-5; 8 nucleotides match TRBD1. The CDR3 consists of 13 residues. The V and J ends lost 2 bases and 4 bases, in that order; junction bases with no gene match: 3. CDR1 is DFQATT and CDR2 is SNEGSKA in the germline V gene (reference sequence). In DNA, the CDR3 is TGCAGTGCTAGACCAACAGGGGGAGAGACCCAGTACTTC. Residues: CSARPTGGETQYF.